The subject of this entry is one T cell receptor (beta chain). Deletions cut 0 bases from V and 7 bases from J, with 12 bases between. This CDR3 comprises 14 residues. In germline, CDR1 is LGHNA, CDR2 YNFKEQ. The assay was immunoSEQ multiplex PCR, and TCRdb's table has in-frame clones only and misses some. The table has some 170,000 clones, 85% to 90% seen once; the top ten hold 10% to 13%. The data originate from a study of cytomegalovirus exposure and HLA in healthy donors. This receptor was identified in a woman aged 18-29 years in good health and CMV-seropositive. The sample taken for sequencing was PBMCs. The chain has TRBV4-2 and TRBJ1-1, with no clear D. Written as DNA, the CDR3 is TGTGCCAGCAGCCAAGAGGTACGGGGTATTGAAGCTTTCTTT. This encodes CASSQEVRGIEAFF.